Listed below are T cell receptor beta chains from one sample, sequenced in a study of PD-1 blockade in classical Hodgkin lymphoma. TCRdb's table, derived via immunoSEQ multiplex PCR, lists solely in-frame clones and lacks some. The sample gives 40,000 or so clones, 86% of which show up once; approximately 6% is in the top ten. The specimen comprised peripheral blood mononuclear cells (PBMCs), sampled before the second cycle of nivolumab. The source is a human donor with classical Hodgkin lymphoma. Each CDR3 is given with its conserved first and last residue. The order of the fields is clone size, V gene, J gene, D gene, CDR3 DNA, CDR3 protein. D genes are given only for firm matches. Where a row states a size, it is once, few, many or the class of an expanded clone; other rows omit it.

>once|TRBV7-2|TRBJ1-6|-
TGTGCCAGCAGCTTAAGTCCCGGGTTTGACTGGGGTTCACCCCTCCACTTT
CASSLSPGFDWGSPLHF
>-|TRBV5-1|TRBJ1-2|TRBD1
TGCGCCAGCAGCCCGGACAGGGGAGGTCCGTATGGCTACACCTTC
CASSPDRGGPYGYTF
>-|TRBV5-1|TRBJ2-7|-
TGCGCCAGCAGCTTGCTCCGGGACGAAGCCGGCGAGCAGTACTTC
CASSLLRDEAGEQYF
>-|TRBV7-3|TRBJ2-5|TRBD1
TGTGCCAGCAGCCGCGGGACAGGGGCGGATGAGACCCAGTACTTC
CASSRGTGADETQYF
>-|TRBV6-1|TRBJ2-1|-
TGTGCCAGCAGTGAAGAGTTTAGAGGGGGTAGCTCCTACAATGAGCAGTTCTTC
CASSEEFRGGSSYNEQFF
>-|TRBV19|TRBJ1-1|-
TGTGCCTCCAGCCTGAACACTGAAGCTTTCTTT
CASSLNTEAFF
>-|TRBV11-2|TRBJ2-5|TRBD1
TGTGCCAGCAGCTTAGGACAGGGCCCCCAAGAGACCCAGTACTTC
CASSLGQGPQETQYF
>-|TRBV4-1|TRBJ1-2|TRBD1
TGCGCCAGCAGCCAGCTACAGGGGAGCTATGGCTACACCTTC
CASSQLQGSYGYTF
>-|TRBV27|TRBJ2-7|TRBD2
TGTGCCAGCAGTTTAAGAGCGGGGGGGCTGAACGAGCAGTACTTC
CASSLRAGGLNEQYF
>-|TRBV2|TRBJ2-2|-
TGTGCCAGCAGTGAAAACAGGGTTACCGGGGAGCTGTTTTTT
CASSENRVTGELFF
>-|TRBV27|TRBJ2-3|-
TGTGCCAGCGGAGTGGGAGCGAGCACAGATACGCAGTATTTT
CASGVGASTDTQYF